The 15 T cell receptor beta chains presented below share a single source sample, sequenced in a study of blood T cell repertoires in COVID-19. Here immunoSEQ multiplex PCR was the method, and the copy in TCRdb shows in-frame clones only, minus some. The table records under 200,000 clones, roughly 75% of them present only once. Sequenced sample: peripheral blood. The receptors were gathered from a man between 70 and 80 years old with active or convalescent COVID-19.

This clone turned up a few times. This rearrangement joins TRBV28 to TRBJ2-2, with 7 bases identical to TRBD1. This CDR3 spans 15 amino acids. The V segment lost 7 bases and the J segment 0 bases; nucleotides outside the gene matches: 5. CDR1 and CDR2 (germline): MDHEN, SYDVKM. CDR3 sequence (DNA): TGTGCCAGCATCCCGGGACAGACGAACACCGGGGAGCTGTTTTTT. Translation: CASIPGQTNTGELFF.

This clone was seen only once. The chain combines TRBV10-3 with TRBJ2-7, with 7 positions matching TRBD1. J was trimmed by 0 bases and V by 11 bases; bases with no gene match: 10. The V gene's germline CDR1 is ENHRY and CDR2 SYGVKD. The CDR3 has 14 residues. The CDR3 bases are TGTGCCTCCAACCGGGACAGCAGCTCCTACGAGCAGTACTTC. Protein product: CASNRDSSSYEQYF.

The chain is built from TRBV10-2 and TRBJ2-3, with a possible D match to TRBD1 (6 bases). Germline V gene lookup returns CDR1 WSHSY and CDR2 SAAADI. V gave up 3 bases and J gave up 0 bases, with 10 bases separating them. This CDR3 region has 15 residues. The DNA for the CDR3 is TGCGCCAGCAGTGATTTTACAGGGAGCACAGATACGCAGTATTTT. Translating it yields CASSDFTGSTDTQYF.

The chain recombines TRBV6-5 with TRBJ1-2, with 8 bases that match TRBD1. CDR3 length equals 14 residues. Losses at the gene ends were 6 bases for V and 4 bases for J; bases not matched to a gene: 7. Germline V gene data show CDR1 as MNHEY and CDR2 as SVGAGI. CDR3 coding DNA: TGTGCCAGCAGGCCCAGCGGGACAGGCTATGGCTACACCTTC. Residues: CASRPSGTGYGYTF.

This clone occurred once. The chain is built from TRBV6-5 and TRBJ2-3, with TRBD2 identical over 7 bases. CDR1 and CDR2 from the germline V gene are MNHEY and SVGAGI. This CDR3 spans 15 amino acids. With V trimmed by 10 bases and J by 0 bases, 10 bases remained unmatched. The CDR3 protein is CATLGVSGSTDTQYF. Here the CDR3 DNA reads TGTGCCACCCTGGGGGTTAGCGGGAGCACAGATACGCAGTATTTT.

The V call is TRBV6-4, the J call TRBJ1-1; 8 bases are a match to TRBD1. The CDR3 spans 15 residues. The germline V gene encodes CDR1 MRHNA and CDR2 SNTAGT. The trim removed 7 bases at V and 1 base at J, leaving 8 bases unmatched. The CDR3 region is CASKQTGTGNTEAFF. The CDR3 DNA is TGTGCCAGCAAACAAACCGGGACAGGGAACACTGAAGCTTTCTTT.

The chain has TRBV5-5 and TRBJ2-6; 8 nucleotides match TRBD1. Germline V gene lookup returns CDR1 SGHKS and CDR2 YYEKEE (reference sequence). The length of the CDR3 is 17 residues. The J segment lost 0 bases and the V segment lost 0 bases, leaving 2 bases of the junction unmatched. The CDR3 loop is CASSLAGQGSGANVLTF. In nucleotides, the CDR3 is TGTGCCAGCAGCTTGGCAGGACAGGGCTCTGGGGCCAACGTCCTGACTTTC.

This rearrangement joins TRBV30 to TRBJ1-3, with 7 bases fitting TRBD1. After removal of 5 bases from V and 7 bases from J, the junction contained 8 bases not matched to a gene. The CDR3 has 13 amino acids. CDR1 GTSNPN and CDR2 SVGIG come from the germline V gene (reference sequence). This CDR3 reads CAWALQGLNTIYF. DNA for the CDR3: TGTGCCTGGGCCTTACAGGGGCTGAACACCATATATTTT.

This clone was picked up a small number of times. The chain has TRBV7-2 and TRBJ2-2; 12 bases fit TRBD2. The germline CDR1 and CDR2 sequences are SGHTA and FQGNSA. Trimming cost V 4 bases and J 6 bases; bases outside gene matches: 3. CDR3 length equals 15 residues. CDR3 bases: TGTGCCAGCAGCTCAACTAGCGGGGGGCCCGGGGAGCTGTTTTTT. It codes for CASSSTSGGPGELFF.

The J gene is TRBJ2-2, the V gene TRBV5-6, with D unresolved. Germline CDR1 is SGHDT and CDR2 is YYEEEE. V shed 0 bases and J shed 7 bases, with 4 bases lying between them. The CDR3 has 12 residues. The CDR3 loop reads CASSLAHGELFF. The CDR3 nucleotides read TGTGCCAGCAGCTTGGCCCACGGGGAGCTGTTTTTT.

V is TRBV2 and J is TRBJ1-2, with D tentatively TRBD1 (6 bases). The CDR3 sequence is 16 residues long. The V end lost 6 bases, the J end lost 1 base, and 18 bases lay between the germline ends. Germline CDR1 reads SNHLY; CDR2 reads FYNNEI. CDR3 protein: CASSGLAGAINYGYTF. The CDR3 nucleotides read TGTGCCAGCAGCGGATTGGCGGGGGCCATTAACTATGGCTACACCTTC.

This clone was observed a handful of times. The chain employs TRBV7-9 and TRBJ1-2, with 9 bases lining up with TRBD1. The J segment lost 6 bases and the V segment lost 3 bases, leaving 2 bases of the junction unmatched. Germline CDR1 reads SEHNR; CDR2 reads FQNEAQ (reference sequence). The CDR3 length is 13 residues. In nucleotides, the CDR3 is TGTGCCAGCAGCTTTGGGGACAGGGATGGCTACACCTTC. Protein sequence: CASSFGDRDGYTF.

V is TRBV18 and J is TRBJ2-3; D is perhaps TRBD1 (5 bases). CDR1 KGHSH and CDR2 LQKENI come from the germline V gene. The CDR3 has 15 amino acids. With 5 bases removed from V and 4 bases from J, the gap between germline ends came to 16 bases. CDR3 loop: CASSSAAGSADTQYF. The CDR3 nucleotides are TGTGCCAGCTCAAGCGCCGCAGGGTCGGCAGATACGCAGTATTTT.

This clone was observed a single time. The gene calls are TRBV5-8 and TRBJ2-2; D remains unclear. Trimming removed 0 bases from V and 1 base from J, with 7 bases in between. From germline, CDR1 is SGHTS and CDR2 YDEGEE. This CDR3 spans 15 amino acids. The CDR3 DNA follows: TGTGCCAGCAGCTTGGTTGGCCTGAACACCGGGGAGCTGTTTTTT. Translating it yields CASSLVGLNTGELFF.

V and J are TRBV6-2 or TRBV6-3 and TRBJ2-3; 10 bases align to TRBD2. This CDR3 spans 16 amino acids. Germline V gene lookup returns CDR1 MNHEY and CDR2 SVGEGT. Trimming at V came to 6 bases and at J to 0 bases, leaving 6 bases not matched to a gene. In DNA, the CDR3 is TGTGCCAGCAGCACCCGAGCGGGAGGGAGCACAGATACGCAGTATTTT. Protein sequence: CASSTRAGGSTDTQYF.